This T cell receptor beta chain was obtained from a study of blood T cell repertoires in COVID-19. Data came from immunoSEQ multiplex PCR; TCRdb stores just in-frame clones and leaves some out. The repertoire has about 150,000 clones, over 70% of them found once; the top ten carry roughly 20%. Germline values: CDR1 SGHAT, CDR2 FQNNGV. The CDR3 contains 15 residues. Deletions cut 0 bases from V and 3 bases from J, with 12 bases between. The sample taken for sequencing was peripheral blood. The receptor was derived from a woman in her 70s who had recovered from COVID-19. V and J are TRBV11-2 and TRBJ2-7; D may be TRBD1 (6 bases). Here the CDR3 reads CASSLEGGVSYEQYF. CDR3 bases: TGTGCCAGCAGCTTAGAAGGGGGAGTGAGCTACGAGCAGTACTTC.